The 9 T cell receptor beta chains reported below all come from one sample, sequenced in a study of OX40 agonist ivuxolimab in advanced cancers. Clones were read by immunoSEQ multiplex PCR, and TCRdb kept only the in-frame ones, dropping some. The sample lists tens of thousands of clones; about 90% were seen once. Sequenced here: CD4+ or CD8+ T cells sorted from blood, sampled in a trial of the OX40 agonist ivuxolimab. The source is an adult with an advanced solid tumor such as melanoma, head and neck, liver or kidney cancer.

The CDR3, as DNA: TGTGCCAGCGGCCAACAGGGGAACACTGAAGCTTTCTTT. It encodes CASGQQGNTEAFF. This rearrangement joins TRBV27 to TRBJ1-1; a weak D match, TRBD1 (6 bases). The V and J ends lost 8 bases and 1 base respectively, with 11 bases between them. The germline gives CDR1 MNHEY, CDR2 SMNVEV (reference sequence). The CDR3 has 13 residues.

The rearrangement joins TRBV28 to TRBJ1-3; D unresolved. This CDR3 has 15 residues. The germline CDR1 and CDR2 sequences are MDHEN and SYDVKM. Trimming pared 2 bases from V and 3 bases from J, leaving 11 bases between. CDR3 sequence (DNA): TGTGCCAGCAGTTTACCCGGACGCCGTGGAAACACCATATATTTT. Its translation is CASSLPGRRGNTIYF.

This sequence joins TRBV23-1 and TRBJ2-2; TRBD1 aligns across 7 bases. TRBV23-1 is an ORF, and what it does is uncertain. CDR3 length equals 16 residues. J gave up 6 bases and V 3 bases, and 10 bases lay outside the gene matches. CDR3 bases: TGCGCCAGCAGTCAGGTAGGGACAGTGCCGGCCGGGGAGCTGTTTTTT. Its translation is CASSQVGTVPAGELFF.

This chain connects TRBV7-7 to TRBJ2-2; weak D call: TRBD2 (6 bases). The CDR3 is 16 residues long. In germline, CDR1 is SSHAT, CDR2 FNYEAQ (reference sequence). Deletions cut 2 bases from V and 2 bases from J, with 12 bases between. CDR3 in amino acids: CASSLPSVYNTGELFF. The DNA of the CDR3 is TGTGCCAGCAGCTTACCTAGCGTTTATAACACCGGGGAGCTGTTTTTT.

The J gene is TRBJ1-6, the V gene TRBV11-2, with D possibly being TRBD1 (5 bases). V lost 4 bases, J lost 6 bases, and 13 bases lay in between. The CDR3 covers 15 residues. Germline V gives CDR1 SGHAT, CDR2 FQNNGV. The CDR3 region has the DNA TGTGCCAGCAGCTCTCAGCAGGGAGTTAATTCACCCCTCCACTTT. Translated, it gives CASSSQQGVNSPLHF.

The rearrangement links TRBV5-1 to TRBJ2-5, with 7 nucleotides matching TRBD2. Germline V CDR1 and CDR2: SGHRS, YFSETQ. The CDR3 is made up of 15 amino acids. Trimming cost V 0 bases and J 3 bases; bases outside gene matches: 5. CDR3: CASSLAGGGEETQYF. For the CDR3, the DNA is TGCGCCAGCAGCTTGGCCGGGGGAGGGGAAGAGACCCAGTACTTC. The entire variable domain, with the rest obtained from reference TRBV5-1 and TRBJ2-5, is as follows: KAGVTQTPRYLIKTRGQQVTLSCSPISGHRSVSWYQQTPGQGLQFLFEYFSETQRNKGNFPGRFSGRQFSNSRSEMNVSTLELGDSALYLCASSLAGGGEETQYFGPGTRLLVL.

A single count supports this clone. The junction differs from germline at one of its ends, possibly a read error. Other DNA sequences in this specimen translate into the identical CDR3. The chain employs TRBV27 and TRBJ1-1; tentative D call: TRBD1 (6 bases). Per the germline V gene, CDR1 is MNHEY and CDR2 is SMNVEV (reference sequence). The CDR3 runs 14 residues. The CDR3 DNA follows: TGCGCCAGCAGTTTGTACAGGGATGATACTGAAGCTTTCTTT. It encodes CASSLYRDDTEAFF.

The genes are TRBV13 and TRBJ2-3; 9 bases are a match to TRBD2. This CDR3 comprises 16 residues. J gave up 2 bases and V 0 bases, and 3 bases lay outside the gene matches. Germline-derived CDR1 and CDR2 are PRHDT and FYEKMQ (reference sequence). The CDR3 sequence is CASSLGTSGITDTQYF. The CDR3, as DNA: TGTGCCAGCAGCTTAGGGACTAGCGGCATCACAGATACGCAGTATTTT.

This chain uses TRBV19 with TRBJ2-1, with 8 bases that match TRBD1. The CDR3 is 15 residues long. V lost 2 bases to trimming and J lost 5 bases; unmatched junction nucleotides: 5. The germline V gene encodes CDR1 LNHDA and CDR2 SQIVND (reference sequence). The CDR3 region has the DNA TGTGCCAGTAGTATAAGGACAGGGTTGAACAATGAGCAGTTCTTC. This sequence encodes CASSIRTGLNNEQFF.